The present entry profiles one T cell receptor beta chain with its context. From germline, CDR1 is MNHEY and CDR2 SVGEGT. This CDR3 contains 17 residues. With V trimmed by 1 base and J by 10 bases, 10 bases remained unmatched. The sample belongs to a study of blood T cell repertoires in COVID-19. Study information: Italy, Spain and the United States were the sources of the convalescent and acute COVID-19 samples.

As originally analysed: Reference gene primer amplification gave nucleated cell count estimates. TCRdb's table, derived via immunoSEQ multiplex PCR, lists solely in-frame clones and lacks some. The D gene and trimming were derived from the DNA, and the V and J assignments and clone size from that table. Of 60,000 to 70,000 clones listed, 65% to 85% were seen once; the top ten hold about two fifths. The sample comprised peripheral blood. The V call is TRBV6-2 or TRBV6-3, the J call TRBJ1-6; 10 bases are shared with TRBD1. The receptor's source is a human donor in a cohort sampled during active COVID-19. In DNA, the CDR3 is TGTGCCAGCAGTTACTTGAAGACAGGGGGCTTTTGGTCACCCCTCCACTTT. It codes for CASSYLKTGGFWSPLHF.